Below, 15 T cell receptor beta chains from the same sample are listed, as sequenced in a study of T cells after yellow fever vaccination (dated by TCRdb to the late 2010s). Explained via the paper, the treatment or condition label denotes: live attenuated yellow fever vaccine strain. Libraries were constructed by 5' RACE. The instrument was an Illumina HiSeq 2500. The raw public data were reprocessed by TCRdb itself: fastp quality trimming at Q25, MiXCR clonotype calling, in-frame beta chains only. All rows with the same CDR3 protein become a single entry with the most common DNA and genes. For this sample there are 250,000 to 350,000 distinct CDR3 sequences; about 6.6% appear just once. The ten most abundant clones make up over 15% of the sample. Sequenced here: PBMCs, sampled about 41 days after the first yellow fever vaccination. The receptor set was obtained from a young man who received the YFV17D yellow fever vaccine.

This clonotype was counted only a few times. The chain joins TRBV3-1 to TRBJ2-3, with TRBD1 as a possible D gene (6 bases). This CDR3 comprises 13 residues. Germline values: CDR1 LGHDT, CDR2 YNNKEL (reference sequence). V was pared by 2 bases and J by 6 bases, with 9 bases between. The CDR3 nucleotides are TGTGCCAGCAGCCAATTGGGGGCGGATACGCAGTATTTT. Its protein is CASSQLGADTQYF.

This clonotype was seen only a few times. The V call is TRBV7-6, the J call TRBJ2-3; D gene unclear. V dropped 1 base and J dropped 5 bases, with 7 bases sitting between them. CDR1 and CDR2 from the germline V gene are SGHVS and FNYEAQ. The CDR3 extends over 13 amino acids. CDR3 sequence (DNA): TGTGCCAGCAGCTTAGGCTTTGGAGATACGCAGTATTTT. Protein: CASSLGFGDTQYF.

This clonotype was picked up a small number of times. V is TRBV6-1 and J is TRBJ1-5; TRBD1 is a possible D gene (6 bases). The CDR3 covers 15 residues. Germline V gene sequence: CDR1 MNHNS, CDR2 SASEGT. V lost 10 bases and J lost 4, with 20 bases in between. The CDR3 nucleotides are TGTGCCACTCGGGAGGGGGGGGCATGGAATCAGCCCCAGCATTTT. Protein: CATREGGAWNQPQHF.

This clonotype was recorded at least ten times. V gene TRBV25-1 combines with J gene TRBJ1-2, with TRBD1 identical over 10 bases. Germline V gene data show CDR1 as MGHDK and CDR2 as SYGVNS. This CDR3 is 13 amino acids long. V was clipped by 8 bases and J by 6 bases; unmatched bases: 6. Written as DNA, the CDR3 is TGTGCCAGCCAGACAGGGGGCGGTCATGGCTACACCTTC. It codes for CASQTGGGHGYTF.

In the case of this clonotype: At one end, the junction sequence differs from germline, possibly due to a read error. The chain employs TRBV19 and TRBJ2-3; 7 bases are a match to TRBD1. Per the germline V gene, CDR1 is LNHDA and CDR2 is SQIVND (reference sequence). The length of the CDR3 is 12 residues. In DNA form, the CDR3 reads TGTGCCAGTGCCCGAGGGACAGATACGCCGTATTTT. It yields the protein CASARGTDTPYF.

This chain uses TRBV5-1 with TRBJ1-1; 7 bases match TRBD1. The J segment lost 3 bases and the V segment lost 7 bases, leaving 12 bases of the junction unmatched. Germline V gives CDR1 SGHRS, CDR2 YFSETQ. The CDR3 contains 15 residues. The chain's CDR3 is CASYNGQARDTEAFF. CDR3 DNA: TGCGCCAGCTACAATGGACAGGCTCGTGACACTGAAGCTTTCTTT.

This chain links TRBV20-1 with TRBJ2-3; D is possibly TRBD1 (6 bases). The CDR3 length is 14 residues. The germline V gene has CDR1 DFQATT and CDR2 SNEGSKA (reference sequence). The V end lost 6 bases, the J end lost 3 bases, and 16 bases lay between the germline ends. The CDR3 DNA sequence: TGCAGTGCCAAGGACAGTGTAAGGACAGATACGCAGTATTTT. Translation: CSAKDSVRTDTQYF.

This clonotype has more than one count but fewer than ten. The chain uses TRBV15 and TRBJ2-2, with 7 bases matching TRBD2. Germline values: CDR1 LNHNV, CDR2 YYDKDF (reference sequence). V was clipped by 4 bases and J by 5 bases; unmatched bases: 4. The CDR3 runs to 14 residues. This chain's CDR3 is CATSTGGGTGELFF. CDR3 DNA: TGTGCCACCAGCACGGGGGGAGGAACCGGGGAGCTGTTTTTT.

The CDR3 coding sequence is TGCAGCGTTAAGGGTGGGGTCGATGAGTACTTC. The encoded protein is CSVKGGVDEYF. The rearrangement links TRBV29-1 to TRBJ2-7; D unclear. Germline V lookup: CDR1 SQVTM, CDR2 ANQGSEA. The CDR3 totals 11 residues. Trimming took 5 bases from V and 11 from J, leaving 16 bases between them.

This clonotype was counted between two and nine times. CDR3: CASSLALWGSGNTIYF. For the CDR3, the DNA is TGTGCCAGCAGCTTAGCTTTATGGGGCTCTGGAAACACCATATATTTT. The chain links TRBV7-2 to TRBJ1-3; no clear D. Germline V CDR1 and CDR2: SGHTA, FQGNSA. The length of the CDR3 is 16 residues. V was pared by 0 bases and J by 0 bases, with 9 bases between.

The chain is built from TRBV7-3 and TRBJ2-1; D may be TRBD1 or TRBD2 (6 bases each). Per the germline V gene, CDR1 is SGHTA and CDR2 is FQGTGA. V lost 0 bases and J lost 2, with 11 bases in between. This CDR3 region has 16 residues. CDR3 sequence: CASSLTRRGPYNEQFF. In DNA form, the CDR3 reads TGTGCCAGCAGCTTAACCCGCCGGGGGCCCTACAATGAGCAGTTCTTC.

For this clonotype: An end of the junction differs from the germline gene, which may be a read error. This chain links TRBV20-1 with TRBJ2-2; the D call may be TRBD1 or TRBD2 (7 bases each). CDR3 size: 15 residues. Germline V gene lookup returns CDR1 DFQATT and CDR2 SNEGSKA (reference sequence). In nucleotides, the CDR3 is TGCATTGCTAGAGCAGGGGGAGGGCAATCCGGGGAGCTGTTTTTT. It is translated as CIARAGGGQSGELFF.

This clonotype has ten or more counts. The CDR3 region has the DNA TGCAGCGTTGTTTTTTATGAGCAGTTCTTC. As protein: CSVVFYEQFF. The genes are TRBV29-1 and TRBJ2-1; D remains ambiguous. This CDR3 spans 10 amino acids. The germline V gene has CDR1 SQVTM and CDR2 ANQGSEA. V was clipped by 4 bases and J by 8 bases, with 6 bases between them.

The chain is built from TRBV5-1 and TRBJ2-2, with a possible D match to TRBD2 (7 bases). V lost 4 bases, J lost 0 bases, and 10 bases lay in between. This CDR3 has 15 amino acids. Per germline, CDR1 SGHRS and CDR2 YFSETQ. CDR3 DNA sequence: TGCGCCAGCAGCCGGGGGGCTACGAACACCGGGGAGCTGTTTTTT. Amino acids: CASSRGATNTGELFF. Full variable domain (outside the CDR3, taken from reference TRBV5-1 and TRBJ2-2): KAGVTQTPRYLIKTRGQQVTLSCSPISGHRSVSWYQQTPGQGLQFLFEYFSETQRNKGNFPGRFSGRQFSNSRSEMNVSTLELGDSALYLCASSRGATNTGELFFGEGSRLTVL.

This clonotype was observed a handful of times. The CDR3 is CASSLSGRSSYEQYF. The DNA for the CDR3 is TGTGCCAGCAGTTTATCCGGGCGATCCTCCTACGAGCAGTACTTC. This sequence joins TRBV12-3 or TRBV12-4 and TRBJ2-7; no reliable D call. The V and J ends lost 2 bases and 0 bases respectively, with 11 bases between them. The CDR3 has 15 residues.